The text below deals with one T cell receptor (beta chain). The sample comes from a study of blood T cell repertoires in COVID-19. Study information: Acute-phase and convalescent COVID-19 samples originated in the United States, Italy and Spain.

Germline V gives CDR1 SGHAT, CDR2 FQNNGV. V was pared by 1 base and J by 2 bases, with 11 bases between. This CDR3 contains 16 residues. Here immunoSEQ multiplex PCR was the method, and the copy in TCRdb shows in-frame clones only, minus some. The sample has some 150,000 clones, 85% to 90% seen once. The sample consisted of peripheral blood. The sequence was obtained from a woman aged 35 to 49 with acute or convalescent COVID-19. This chain uses TRBV11-2 with TRBJ2-2; tentatively, D is TRBD2 (5 bases). CDR3 amino acids: CASSLVTRANTGELFF. CDR3 nucleotides: TGTGCCAGCAGCTTAGTCACTAGGGCAAACACCGGGGAGCTGTTTTTT.